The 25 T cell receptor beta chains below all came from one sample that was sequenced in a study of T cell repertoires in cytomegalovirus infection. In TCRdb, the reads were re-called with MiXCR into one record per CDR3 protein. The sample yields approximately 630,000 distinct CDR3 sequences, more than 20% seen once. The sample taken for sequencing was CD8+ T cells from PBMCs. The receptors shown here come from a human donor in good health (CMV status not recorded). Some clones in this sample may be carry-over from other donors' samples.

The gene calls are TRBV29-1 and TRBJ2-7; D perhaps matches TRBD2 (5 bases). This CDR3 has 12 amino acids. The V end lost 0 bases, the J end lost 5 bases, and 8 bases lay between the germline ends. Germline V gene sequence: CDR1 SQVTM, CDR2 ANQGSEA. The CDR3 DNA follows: TGCAGCGTTGAAGATCTTAGCGACGAGCAGTACTTC. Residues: CSVEDLSDEQYF.

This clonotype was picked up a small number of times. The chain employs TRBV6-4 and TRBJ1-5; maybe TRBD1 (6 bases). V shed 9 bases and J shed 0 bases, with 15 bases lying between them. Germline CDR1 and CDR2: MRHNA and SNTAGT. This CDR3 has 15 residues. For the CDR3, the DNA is TGTGCCAGGGCTCTGGGACAAACTAGCAATCAGCCCCAGCATTTT. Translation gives CARALGQTSNQPQHF.

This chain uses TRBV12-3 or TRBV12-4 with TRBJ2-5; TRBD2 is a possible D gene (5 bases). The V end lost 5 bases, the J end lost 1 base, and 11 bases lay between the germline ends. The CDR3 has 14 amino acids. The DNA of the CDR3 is TGTGCCAGCAGTCAAAACGAGGGCCAAGAGACCCAGTACTTC. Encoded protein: CASSQNEGQETQYF.

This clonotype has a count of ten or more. CDR3 sequence: CASSPGQSYTEAFF. For the CDR3, the DNA is TGTGCCAGCAGCCCAGGACAGAGTTACACTGAAGCTTTCTTT. The rearrangement links TRBV7-6 to TRBJ1-1; tentatively, D is TRBD1 (6 bases). The germline V gene has CDR1 SGHVS and CDR2 FNYEAQ. The V end lost 5 bases, the J end lost 3 bases, and 13 bases lay between the germline ends. The CDR3 has 14 residues.

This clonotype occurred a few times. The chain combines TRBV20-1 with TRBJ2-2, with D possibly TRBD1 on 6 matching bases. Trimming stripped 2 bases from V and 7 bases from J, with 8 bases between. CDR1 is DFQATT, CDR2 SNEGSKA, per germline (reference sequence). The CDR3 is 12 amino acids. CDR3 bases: TGCAGTGCTAGAAGGGGGTTCGGGGAGCTGTTTTTT. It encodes CSARRGFGELFF.

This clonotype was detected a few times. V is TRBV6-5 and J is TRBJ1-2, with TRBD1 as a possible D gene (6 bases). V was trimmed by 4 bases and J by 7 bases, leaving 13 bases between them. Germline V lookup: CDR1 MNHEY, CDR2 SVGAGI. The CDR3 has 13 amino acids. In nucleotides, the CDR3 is TGTGCCAGCAGTTTCACAGGGTCGGGTGGCTACACCTTC. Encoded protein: CASSFTGSGGYTF.

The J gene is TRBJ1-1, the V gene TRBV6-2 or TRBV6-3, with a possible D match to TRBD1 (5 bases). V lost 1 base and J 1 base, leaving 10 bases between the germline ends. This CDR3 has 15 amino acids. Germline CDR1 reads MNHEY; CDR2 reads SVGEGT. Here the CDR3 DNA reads TGTGCCAGCAGTTACTGGAGACAGAGGAACACTGAAGCTTTCTTT. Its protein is CASSYWRQRNTEAFF.

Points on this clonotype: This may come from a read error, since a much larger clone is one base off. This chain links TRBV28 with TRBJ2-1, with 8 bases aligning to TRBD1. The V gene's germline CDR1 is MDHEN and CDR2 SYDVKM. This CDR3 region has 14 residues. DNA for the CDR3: TGTGTCACGACAGGGGCGAGCTCCTACAATGAGCAGTTCTTC. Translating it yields CVTTGASSYNEQFF.

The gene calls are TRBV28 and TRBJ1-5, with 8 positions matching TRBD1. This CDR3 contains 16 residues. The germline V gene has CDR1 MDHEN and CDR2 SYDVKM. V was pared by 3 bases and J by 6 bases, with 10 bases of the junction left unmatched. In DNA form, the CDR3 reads TGTGCCAGCAGTTTCCGACAGGGGCGGGTCCCTCAGCCCCAGCATTTT. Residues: CASSFRQGRVPQPQHF.

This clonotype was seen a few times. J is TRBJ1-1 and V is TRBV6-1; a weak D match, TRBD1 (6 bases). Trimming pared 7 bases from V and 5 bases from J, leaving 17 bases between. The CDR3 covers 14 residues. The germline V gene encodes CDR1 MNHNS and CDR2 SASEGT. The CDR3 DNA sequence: TGTGCCAGCACCCCTTGGGGGGCGGGAACTGAAGCTTTCTTT. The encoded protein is CASTPWGAGTEAFF.

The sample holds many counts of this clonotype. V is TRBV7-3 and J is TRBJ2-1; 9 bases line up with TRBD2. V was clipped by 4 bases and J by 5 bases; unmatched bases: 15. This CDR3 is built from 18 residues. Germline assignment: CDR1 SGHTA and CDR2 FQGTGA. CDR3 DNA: TGTGCCAGCAGCTCCCCGGGAAAGATAGCGGGGGAAGACAATGAGCAGTTCTTC. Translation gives CASSSPGKIAGEDNEQFF.

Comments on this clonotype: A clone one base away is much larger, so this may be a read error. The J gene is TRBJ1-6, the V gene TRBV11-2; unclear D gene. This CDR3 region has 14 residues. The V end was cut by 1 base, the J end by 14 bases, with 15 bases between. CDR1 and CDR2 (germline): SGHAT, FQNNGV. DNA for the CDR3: TGTGCCAGCAGCTTAGCCGTCCTGAGGTATTCCCTCCACTTT. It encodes CASSLAVLRYSLHF.

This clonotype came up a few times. The CDR3 spells CASSYNPDLTDTQYF. DNA of the CDR3: TGTGCCAGCAGTTACAACCCCGACCTCACAGATACGCAGTATTTT. The chain employs TRBV6-6 and TRBJ2-3; D remains ambiguous. This CDR3 contains 15 residues. Trimming pared 2 bases from V and 2 bases from J, leaving 11 bases between. Germline loops: CDR1 MNHNY, CDR2 SVGAGI (reference sequence).

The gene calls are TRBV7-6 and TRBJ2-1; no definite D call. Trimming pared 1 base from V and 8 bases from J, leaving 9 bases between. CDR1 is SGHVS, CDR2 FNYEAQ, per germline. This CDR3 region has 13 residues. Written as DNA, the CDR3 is TGTGCCAGCAGCTTAGGGTTAGAGGATGAGCAGTTCTTC. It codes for CASSLGLEDEQFF.

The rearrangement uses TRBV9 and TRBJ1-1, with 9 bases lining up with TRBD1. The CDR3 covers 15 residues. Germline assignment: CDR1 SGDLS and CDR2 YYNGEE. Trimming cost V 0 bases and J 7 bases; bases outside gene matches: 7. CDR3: CASSVDGDRAGEAFF. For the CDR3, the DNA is TGTGCCAGCAGCGTAGACGGGGACAGGGCTGGTGAAGCTTTCTTT.

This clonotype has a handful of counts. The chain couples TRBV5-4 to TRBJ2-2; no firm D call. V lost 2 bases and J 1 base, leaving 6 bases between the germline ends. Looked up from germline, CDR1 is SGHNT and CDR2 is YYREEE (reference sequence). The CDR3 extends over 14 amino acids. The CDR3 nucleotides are TGTGCCAGCAGCTTTACAGAGAACACCGGGGAGCTGTTTTTT. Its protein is CASSFTENTGELFF.

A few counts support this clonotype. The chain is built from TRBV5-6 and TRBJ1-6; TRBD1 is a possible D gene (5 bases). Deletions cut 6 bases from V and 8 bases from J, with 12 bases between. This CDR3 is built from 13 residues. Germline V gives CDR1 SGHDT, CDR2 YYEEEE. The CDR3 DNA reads TGTGCCAGCACCCTCTGGGGCTATTCACCCCTCCACTTT. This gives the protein CASTLWGYSPLHF.

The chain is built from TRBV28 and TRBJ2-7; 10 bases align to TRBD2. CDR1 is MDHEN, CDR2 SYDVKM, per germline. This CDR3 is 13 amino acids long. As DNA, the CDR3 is TGTGCCAGCAGTTTAAGGGGCCTAGCGGGGGCTGTTGTC. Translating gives CASSLRGLAGAVV.

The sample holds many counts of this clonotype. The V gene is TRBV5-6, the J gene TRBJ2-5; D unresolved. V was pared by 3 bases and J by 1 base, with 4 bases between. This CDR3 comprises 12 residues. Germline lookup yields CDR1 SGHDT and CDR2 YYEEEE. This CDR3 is CASSSIQETQYF. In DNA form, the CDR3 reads TGTGCCAGCAGCTCGATCCAAGAGACCCAGTACTTC.

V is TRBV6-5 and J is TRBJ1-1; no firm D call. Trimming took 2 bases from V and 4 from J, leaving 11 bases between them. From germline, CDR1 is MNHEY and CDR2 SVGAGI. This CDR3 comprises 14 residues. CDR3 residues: CASSYPGSFTEAFF. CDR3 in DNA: TGTGCCAGCAGTTACCCGGGGTCATTCACTGAAGCTTTCTTT.

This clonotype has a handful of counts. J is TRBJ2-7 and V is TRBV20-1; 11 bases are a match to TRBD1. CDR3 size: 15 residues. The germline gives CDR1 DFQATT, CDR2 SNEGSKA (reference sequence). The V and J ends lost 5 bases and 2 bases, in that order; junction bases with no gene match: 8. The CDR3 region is CSAEGVGQGAYEQYV. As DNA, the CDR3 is TGCAGTGCTGAAGGGGTGGGACAGGGGGCCTACGAGCAGTACGTC.

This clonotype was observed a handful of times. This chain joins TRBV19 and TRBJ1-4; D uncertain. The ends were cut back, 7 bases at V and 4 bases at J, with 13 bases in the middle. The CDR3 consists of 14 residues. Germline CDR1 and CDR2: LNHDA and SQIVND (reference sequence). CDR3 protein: CASNMGGYNEKLFF. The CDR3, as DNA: TGTGCCAGTAACATGGGAGGGTATAATGAAAAACTGTTTTTT.

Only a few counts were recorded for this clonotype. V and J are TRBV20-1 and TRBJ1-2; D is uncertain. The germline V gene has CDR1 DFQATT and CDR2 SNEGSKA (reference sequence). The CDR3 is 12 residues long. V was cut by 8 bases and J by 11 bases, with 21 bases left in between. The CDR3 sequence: CSNGRTTPGYTF. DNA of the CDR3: TGCAGTAACGGGAGAACCACCCCTGGATACACCTTC.

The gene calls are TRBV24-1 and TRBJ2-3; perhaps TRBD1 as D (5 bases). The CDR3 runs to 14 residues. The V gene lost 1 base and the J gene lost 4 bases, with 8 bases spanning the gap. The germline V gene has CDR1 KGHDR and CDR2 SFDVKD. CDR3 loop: CATSDFETADTQYF. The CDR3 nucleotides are TGTGCCACCAGTGATTTTGAGACAGCAGATACGCAGTATTTT.

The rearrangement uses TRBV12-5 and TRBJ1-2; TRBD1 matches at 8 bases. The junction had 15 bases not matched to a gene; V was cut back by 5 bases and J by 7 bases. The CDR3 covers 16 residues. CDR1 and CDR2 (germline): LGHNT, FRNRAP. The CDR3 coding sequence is TGTGCTAGTGGTACACCCGGACAGGGATTGGGGACTGGCTACACCTTC. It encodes CASGTPGQGLGTGYTF.